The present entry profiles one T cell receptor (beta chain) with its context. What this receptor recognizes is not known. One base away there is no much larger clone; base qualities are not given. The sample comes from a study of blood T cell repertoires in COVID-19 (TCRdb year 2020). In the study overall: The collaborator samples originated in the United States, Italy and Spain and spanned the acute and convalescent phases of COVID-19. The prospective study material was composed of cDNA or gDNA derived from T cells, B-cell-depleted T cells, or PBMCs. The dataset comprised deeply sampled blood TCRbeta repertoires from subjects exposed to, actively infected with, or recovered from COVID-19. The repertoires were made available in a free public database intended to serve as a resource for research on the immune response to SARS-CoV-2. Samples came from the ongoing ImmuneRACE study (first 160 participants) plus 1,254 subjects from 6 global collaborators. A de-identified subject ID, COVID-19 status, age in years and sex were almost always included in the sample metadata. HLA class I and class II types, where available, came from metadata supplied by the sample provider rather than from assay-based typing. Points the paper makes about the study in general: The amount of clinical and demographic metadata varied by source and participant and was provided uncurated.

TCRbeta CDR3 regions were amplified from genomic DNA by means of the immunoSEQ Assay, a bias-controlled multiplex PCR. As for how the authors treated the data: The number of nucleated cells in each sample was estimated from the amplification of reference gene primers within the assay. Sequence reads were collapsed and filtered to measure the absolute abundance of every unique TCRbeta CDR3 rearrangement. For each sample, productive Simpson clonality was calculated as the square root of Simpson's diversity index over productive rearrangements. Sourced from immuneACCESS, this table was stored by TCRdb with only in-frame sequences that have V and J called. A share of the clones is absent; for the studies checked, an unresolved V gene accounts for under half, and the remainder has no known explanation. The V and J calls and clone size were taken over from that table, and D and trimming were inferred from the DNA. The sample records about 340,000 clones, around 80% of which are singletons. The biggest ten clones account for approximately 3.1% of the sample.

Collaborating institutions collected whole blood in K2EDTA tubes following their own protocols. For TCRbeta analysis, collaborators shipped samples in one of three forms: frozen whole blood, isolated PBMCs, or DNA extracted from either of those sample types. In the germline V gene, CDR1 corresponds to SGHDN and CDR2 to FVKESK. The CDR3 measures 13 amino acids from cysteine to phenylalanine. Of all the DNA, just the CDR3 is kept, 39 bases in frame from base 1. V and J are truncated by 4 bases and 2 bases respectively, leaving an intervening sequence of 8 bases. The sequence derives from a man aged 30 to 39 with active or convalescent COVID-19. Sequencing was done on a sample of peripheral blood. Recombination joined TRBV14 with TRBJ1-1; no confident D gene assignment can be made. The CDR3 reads CASSLDPNTEAFF. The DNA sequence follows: TGTGCCAGCAGCCTAGACCCTAACACTGAAGCTTTCTTT.